The 22 T cell receptor beta chains below come from one sample, sequenced in a study of T cell responses to AZD1222 COVID-19 vaccine. Data came from immunoSEQ multiplex PCR; TCRdb stores just in-frame clones and leaves some out. The sample shows about 110,000 clones, 75% to 90% of them seen only once. The source material was peripheral blood, sampled on day 0 of AZD1222 vaccination. All receptors derive from an adult in good health.

Turning to this clone: The DNA is left out, because the CDR3 cannot be placed on it with certainty; the CDR3 is given as TCRdb lists it. V gene TRBV5-6 combines with J gene TRBJ2-7. Both ends counted, the CDR3 spans 16 residues. The germline V gene encodes CDR1 SGHDT and CDR2 YYEEEE. The CDR3 spells CASSLSGQANSYEQYF.

The rearrangement uses TRBV19 and TRBJ2-5; TRBD1 is a possible D gene (8 bases). V was pared by 5 bases and J by 5 bases, with 15 bases between. This CDR3 comprises 14 residues. The germline gives CDR1 LNHDA, CDR2 SQIVND (reference sequence). The CDR3 reads CASSPGQGGETQYF. The CDR3 DNA sequence: TGTGCCAGTAGTCCTGGACAGGGAGGGGAGACCCAGTACTTC.

This chain joins TRBV12-5 and TRBJ2-5; 8 bases agree with TRBD2. This CDR3 has 15 amino acids. V lost 6 bases, J lost 6 bases, and 12 bases stayed unmatched. Per germline, CDR1 LGHNT and CDR2 FRNRAP. The CDR3 region has the DNA TGTGCTAGTGGGTTACCGGGACTAGGGAGCCAGACCCAGTACTTC. Residues: CASGLPGLGSQTQYF.

The chain has TRBV7-8 and TRBJ2-3, with D possibly matching TRBD2 (6 bases). This CDR3 spans 16 amino acids. V was clipped by 5 bases and J by 0 bases, with 15 bases between them. CDR1 is SGHVS, CDR2 FQNEAQ, per germline. The CDR3 DNA follows: TGTGCCAGCAGCCGAGGGACTGCGCGAAGCACAGATACGCAGTATTTT. Protein sequence: CASSRGTARSTDTQYF.

The rearrangement links TRBV6-5 to TRBJ2-3; possibly TRBD2 for D (6 bases). This CDR3 is built from 13 residues. Trimming removed 5 bases from V and 8 bases from J, with 14 bases in between. Germline CDR1 MNHEY, CDR2 SVGAGI. This CDR3 is CASSPVGLGTQYF. The CDR3 DNA sequence: TGTGCCAGCAGTCCGGTGGGACTCGGTACGCAGTATTTT.

The chain joins TRBV7-2 to TRBJ1-3; 7 nucleotides agree with TRBD1. Germline loops: CDR1 SGHTA, CDR2 FQGNSA. Trimming at V came to 2 bases and at J to 2 bases, leaving 0 bases not matched to a gene. The CDR3 contains 14 residues. The CDR3 here is CASSLTGAGNTIYF. CDR3 DNA: TGTGCCAGCAGCTTAACAGGGGCTGGAAACACCATATATTTT. Full variable domain (missing parts from reference TRBV7-2 and TRBJ1-3): GAGVSQSPSNKVTEKGKDVELRCDPISGHTALYWYRQSLGQGLEFLIYFQGNSAPDKSGLPSDRFSAERTGGSVSTLTIQRTQQEDSAVYLCASSLTGAGNTIYFGEGSWLTVV.

This clone was picked up one time. This sequence joins TRBV4-3 and TRBJ1-6; D gene uncertain. The CDR3 has 13 residues. V gave up 2 bases and J gave up 7 bases, with 6 bases separating them. Per the germline V gene, CDR1 is LGHNA and CDR2 is YSLEER. The CDR3 protein is CASSQIENSPLHF. In DNA, the CDR3 is TGCGCCAGCAGCCAAATTGAGAATTCACCCCTCCACTTT.

Concerning this clone itself: Within the sample, other DNA sequences also encode this same CDR3. The genes are TRBV6-5 and TRBJ1-2; a possible D gene is TRBD1 (6 bases). V was trimmed by 5 bases and J by 2 bases, leaving 9 bases between them. In germline, CDR1 is MNHEY, CDR2 SVGAGI. This CDR3 is built from 13 residues. Here the CDR3 DNA reads TGTGCCAGCAGTCGAGACAGGAACTATGGCTACACCTTC. It encodes CASSRDRNYGYTF.

The gene calls are TRBV4-3 and TRBJ2-5; 8 bases align to TRBD2. Germline CDR1 and CDR2: LGHNA and YSLEER. The CDR3 runs to 16 residues. Trimming removed 1 base from V and 4 bases from J; junction bases left unmatched: 8. CDR3 sequence: CASSQVAGGGGETQYF. The CDR3 DNA is TGCGCCAGCAGCCAAGTTGCGGGAGGAGGGGGAGAGACCCAGTACTTC.

V usage is TRBV9 and J usage is TRBJ2-1; 7 bases map to TRBD1. CDR3 size: 14 residues. CDR1 is SGDLS, CDR2 YYNGEE, per germline. The trim removed 4 bases at V and 6 bases at J, leaving 7 bases unmatched. The CDR3 DNA is TGTGCCAGCAGCCCATACCGGACAGGCAATGAGCAGTTCTTC. Translating it yields CASSPYRTGNEQFF. The full variable domain, rest sourced from reference TRBV9 and TRBJ2-1, is DSGVTQTPKHLITATGQRVTLRCSPRSGDLSVYWYQQSLDQGLQFLIQYYNGEERAKGNILERFSAQQFPDLHSELNLSSLELGDSALYFCASSPYRTGNEQFFGPGTRLTVL.

The V gene is TRBV10-2, the J gene TRBJ1-2, with D perhaps matching TRBD1 (5 bases). V was trimmed by 6 bases and J by 4 bases, leaving 9 bases between them. The CDR3 consists of 12 residues. Germline values: CDR1 WSHSY, CDR2 SAAADI. CDR3 sequence reads: CASSADSYGYTF. DNA of the CDR3: TGCGCCAGCAGCGCCGACAGCTATGGCTACACCTTC.

V gene TRBV11-2 combines with J gene TRBJ1-2; 7 bases agree with TRBD1. Looked up from germline, CDR1 is SGHAT and CDR2 is FQNNGV. This CDR3 has 15 amino acids. V shed 5 bases and J 2 bases; nucleotides not matched to a gene: 8. The CDR3 DNA follows: TGTGCCAGCAGCCCTCGGACAGGTACCAACTATGGCTACACCTTC. Translation: CASSPRTGTNYGYTF.

This sequence joins TRBV27 and TRBJ2-2; D possibly corresponds to TRBD2 (6 bases). The germline V and J ends were trimmed by 0 bases and 0 bases, with 20 bases remaining between them. The CDR3 is 20 residues long. Germline CDR1 reads MNHEY; CDR2 reads SMNVEV (reference sequence). The CDR3 DNA is TGTGCCAGCAGTTTATCTGGGTTCCGCGGCGGGATGCCGAACACCGGGGAGCTGTTTTTT. Translating it yields CASSLSGFRGGMPNTGELFF.

The chain carries TRBV7-6 and TRBJ2-5, with TRBD2 matching over 9 bases. The CDR3 consists of 19 residues. V gave up 4 bases and J gave up 4 bases; unmatched junction bases: 19. Germline values: CDR1 SGHVS, CDR2 FNYEAQ. CDR3 residues: CASSSPWRVAGVGRETQYF. The CDR3 nucleotides read TGTGCCAGCAGCTCCCCTTGGCGGGTAGCGGGAGTGGGGAGAGAGACCCAGTACTTC.

The CDR3 coding sequence is TGCAGTGCGGGGGACTACAATGAGCAGTTCTTC. Encoded protein: CSAGDYNEQFF. This chain links TRBV20-1 with TRBJ2-1, with D possibly being TRBD1 or TRBD2 (5 bases each). The CDR3 contains 11 residues. Germline CDR1 and CDR2: DFQATT and SNEGSKA (reference sequence). The V gene lost 6 bases and the J gene lost 3 bases, with 6 bases spanning the gap.

V is TRBV6-6 and J is TRBJ1-5; TRBD1 is a possible D gene (6 bases). The V end was cut by 4 bases, the J end by 7 bases, with 14 bases between. This CDR3 contains 14 residues. Germline values: CDR1 MNHNY, CDR2 SVGAGI (reference sequence). The CDR3: CASSSREGGQPQHF. CDR3 bases: TGTGCCAGCAGTTCCCGAGAGGGGGGACAGCCCCAGCATTTT.

The genes are TRBV19 and TRBJ2-6, with 10 bases that match TRBD1. After removal of 9 bases from V and 3 bases from J, the junction contained 8 bases not matched to a gene. Germline-derived CDR1 and CDR2 are LNHDA and SQIVND (reference sequence). The CDR3 loop spans 16 amino acids. The CDR3 DNA sequence: TGTGCCAGCTCCCGACAGGGGGCTTTTGGGGCCAACGTCCTGACTTTC. Translated, it gives CASSRQGAFGANVLTF.

In this sample, this clone turned up a few times. The chain joins TRBV27 to TRBJ1-5; tentatively, D is TRBD1 (6 bases). There are 15 residues in the CDR3. The V and J ends lost 2 bases and 5 bases respectively, with 13 bases between them. The germline V gene has CDR1 MNHEY and CDR2 SMNVEV (reference sequence). CDR3 sequence (DNA): TGTGCCAGCAGTTTAGCCGGGACATCTCATCAGCCCCAGCATTTT. This codes for CASSLAGTSHQPQHF.

The rearrangement joins TRBV19 to TRBJ1-5; TRBD1 agrees at 7 bases. Germline V gene data show CDR1 as LNHDA and CDR2 as SQIVND (reference sequence). The CDR3 runs to 15 residues. Germline trimming cut 5 bases from V and 6 bases from J; bases unmatched to any gene: 10. The CDR3, as DNA: TGTGCCAGTAGTCCCCAACAGGGGTATGCTCAGCCCCAGCATTTT. Translating gives CASSPQQGYAQPQHF.

The chain carries TRBV6-6 and TRBJ2-3, with 9 positions matching TRBD1. V was pared by 10 bases and J by 4 bases, with 12 bases of the junction left unmatched. Germline assignment: CDR1 MNHNY and CDR2 SVGAGI (reference sequence). This CDR3 has 15 residues. For the CDR3, the DNA is TGTGCCACCCACAAGCCAACAGGGGGCCCAGATACGCAGTATTTT. As protein: CATHKPTGGPDTQYF.

The V and J genes are TRBV9 and TRBJ1-2, with D tentatively TRBD1 (5 bases). Trimming pared 0 bases from V and 8 bases from J, leaving 17 bases between. There are 15 residues in the CDR3. Germline V gene lookup returns CDR1 SGDLS and CDR2 YYNGEE. CDR3 DNA sequence: TGTGCCAGCAGCGTAGCTAGGGGTGCCCTTACGGGCTACACCTTC. Protein: CASSVARGALTGYTF.

V gene TRBV11-3 combines with J gene TRBJ2-1; the D is unclear. The germline CDR1 and CDR2 sequences are SGHNT and YENEEA. The ends were cut back, 1 base at V and 4 bases at J, with 11 bases in the middle. The CDR3 is 15 amino acids. The CDR3 here is CASSLGQSRYNEQFF. The CDR3 DNA reads TGTGCCAGCAGCTTAGGCCAGTCTAGGTACAATGAGCAGTTCTTC.